This T cell receptor (beta chain) was sequenced in a study of T-cell reconstitution after alpha-beta-depleted transplantation in children. This sample's TCRbeta library carried unique molecular identifier barcodes. TCRdb re-derived calls from the PCR reads in MiXCR, one entry per CDR3 protein. The sample includes 110,000 or so distinct CDR3 sequences, 5.5% to 6.5% of them seen just once. This clonotype turned up a few times. The germline gives CDR1 MDHEN, CDR2 SYDVKM. CDR3 length: 13 amino acids. Between the trimmed V and J ends, which lost 1 base and 6 bases, there was a span of 9 bases. The genes are TRBV28 and TRBJ1-2; D is unresolved. The material sequenced was PBMCs, mostly from graft donor cells, taken 360 days after TCRalphabeta/CD19-depleted stem cell transplant. The TCR sequence derives from a male patient between 2 and 15 years old who had a stem cell transplant for acute lymphoblastic leukemia, so the T cells may come from the graft donor. CDR3 in amino acids: CASSLLVHHGYTF. The CDR3 nucleotides read TGTGCCAGCAGTTTATTGGTACACCATGGCTACACCTTC.